The present TCR beta chain was sequenced within a study of blood T cell repertoires in COVID-19 (dated by TCRdb to the early 2020s). Notes on the research overall: Collaborator samples came from the United States, Italy and Spain and covered acute and convalescent phases of COVID-19. The samples were drawn from two sources: the first 160 participants of the ongoing ImmuneRACE study, and 1,000 to 1,500 subjects contributed by 6 global collaborators. The material from the prospective study consisted of cDNA or gDNA derived from T cells, B-cell-depleted T cells, or PBMCs. The sample metadata nearly always contained a de-identified subject ID, COVID-19 status, age in years and sex. The repertoires were released in a freely available public database meant as a resource for research on the immune response to SARS-CoV-2. The dataset comprised deeply sampled blood TCRbeta repertoires from subjects exposed to, actively infected with, or recovered from COVID-19. Where available, HLA class I and class II types were obtained from metadata supplied by the sample provider rather than from assay-based typing. The research as a whole found: The quantity of clinical and demographic metadata differed by source and by participant and was supplied without curation.

Concerning this clone: Its antigen has not been determined. No base qualities exist here, and no much larger clone lies one base off it.

Whole blood was collected in K2EDTA tubes by collaborating institutions according to the institutions' own protocols. For TCRbeta analysis, collaborators shipped samples as frozen whole blood, isolated PBMCs, or DNA extracted from either of those sample types. TCRbeta CDR3 regions were amplified from genomic DNA using the immunoSEQ Assay, a bias-controlled multiplex PCR. The original pipeline was this. The number of nucleated cells in each sample was estimated from the amplification of reference gene primers within the assay. Sequence reads were collapsed and filtered to measure the absolute abundance of every unique TCRbeta CDR3 rearrangement. For each sample, productive Simpson clonality was calculated by taking the square root of Simpson's diversity index across productive rearrangements. Imported from immuneACCESS, the table was reduced by TCRdb to in-frame sequences with V and J called. These copies leave out some clones; in studies compared against another copy, an unresolved V gene accounts for under half, and the cause of the remainder is not known. That table is the source of V, J and clone size, and D and trimming were worked out from the DNA. The table for this sample lists around 260,000 clones; around 86% of them were counted only once. Less than 4% of the sample is in the top ten clones.

Sequences were obtained from peripheral blood. The sequence came from a man aged 18 to 30 with active or convalescent COVID-19.

CDR3 region: CASSPPAGVTDTQYF. The nucleotide sequence is TGTGCCAGCAGTCCCCCCGCGGGGGTCACAGATACGCAGTATTTT. The receptor chain draws on TRBV2 and TRBJ2-3; TRBD2 aligns with 7 central bases. Measured from the cysteine to the phenylalanine, the CDR3 is 15 residues long. The DNA shown is the 45-base CDR3, in frame from base 1. Based on the germline V gene, the CDR1 and CDR2 sequences are SNHLY and FYNNEI. V has 5 bases trimmed and J has 2 bases trimmed; junction bases matching no gene number 7. Here the CDR3 is joined to the reference TRBV2 and TRBJ2-3 genes, and the full variable domain is: EPEVTQTPSHQVTQMGQEVILRCVPISNHLYFYWYRQILGQKVEFLVSFYNNEISEKSEIFDDQFSVERPDGSNFTLKIRSTKLEDSAMYFCASSPPAGVTDTQYFGPGTRLTVL.